The 5 T cell receptor beta chains in this list originate from one sample, sequenced in a study of vaccination effects on CD4 cells after COVID-19 (dated by TCRdb to between 2021 and 2023). No antigen is known for these receptors. The method was the immunoSEQ multiplex PCR assay. Not all clones reach the TCRdb copy of this immuneACCESS table, which keeps in-frame sequences only. Checked studies attribute under half of the gap to unresolved V genes and leave the rest unexplained. In this sample the table shows about 31,000 clones, less than 80% of which occur a single time. The ten largest account for nearly 9% of the sample. In the ViraFEST assay, PBMC were stimulated with viral peptide pools, and antigen-specific CD4+ T cell clonotypes were then identified by expansion using TCR sequencing. After less than 13 days of culture, CD4+ T cells were isolated with the EasySep CD4+ T cell isolation kit. Each participant got two doses of an mRNA SARS-CoV-2 vaccine, either BNT162b2 or mRNA-1273.

The starting material was CD4+ T cells from PBMCs cultured with SARS-CoV-2 spike peptides, obtained after COVID-19 vaccination. The sample's cell subset or site label is to be understood as: SARS-CoV-2 spike overlapping peptide pool stimulation. The receptors were gathered from a human donor who received a COVID-19 vaccine.

V and J are TRBV5-8 and TRBJ2-3, with a possible D match to TRBD2 (6 bases). Deletions cut 4 bases from V and 2 bases from J, with 11 bases between. This CDR3 has 14 residues. Germline V lookup: CDR1 SGHTS, CDR2 YDEGEE. In nucleotides, the CDR3 is TGTGCCAGCAGCATCGGACTATCCACAGATACGCAGTATTTT. Translating it yields CASSIGLSTDTQYF.

J is TRBJ1-2 and V is TRBV3-1 (or the pseudogene TRBV3-2); the match to TRBD1 covers 10 bases. The CDR3 extends over 12 amino acids. Looked up from germline, CDR1 is LGHDT and CDR2 is YNNKEL (reference sequence). The V segment lost 3 bases and the J segment 13 bases; nucleotides outside the gene matches: 5. The CDR3 region is CASSQGDRGITF. CDR3 bases: TGTGCCAGCAGCCAGGGGGACAGGGGCATCACCTTC.

The rearrangement joins TRBV11-1 to TRBJ2-2, with D possibly TRBD1 on 6 matching bases. The germline V gene encodes CDR1 SGHAT and CDR2 FQDESV (reference sequence). The CDR3 consists of 15 residues. The V gene lost 5 bases and the J gene lost 0 bases, with 10 bases spanning the gap. In nucleotides, the CDR3 is TGTGCCAGCAGCCGGACAGAAGCGAACACCGGGGAGCTGTTTTTT. Protein: CASSRTEANTGELFF.

V gene TRBV11-3 combines with J gene TRBJ2-3, with 8 positions matching TRBD2. The CDR3 has 15 amino acids. The germline CDR1 and CDR2 sequences are SGHNT and YENEEA. V lost 3 bases to trimming and J lost 2 bases; unmatched junction nucleotides: 4. The CDR3 region has the DNA TGTGCCAGCAGCTTTCGGGGGGGGGTCACAGATACGCAGTATTTT. Its translation is CASSFRGGVTDTQYF.

This chain links TRBV2 with TRBJ1-5; the D is unclear. Trimming left V 0 bases short and J 5 bases short, with 2 bases between. This CDR3 contains 12 residues. Germline V CDR1 and CDR2: SNHLY, FYNNEI. The CDR3, as DNA: TGTGCCAGCAGTGAAGCTTATCAGCCCCAGCATTTT. Translating gives CASSEAYQPQHF.